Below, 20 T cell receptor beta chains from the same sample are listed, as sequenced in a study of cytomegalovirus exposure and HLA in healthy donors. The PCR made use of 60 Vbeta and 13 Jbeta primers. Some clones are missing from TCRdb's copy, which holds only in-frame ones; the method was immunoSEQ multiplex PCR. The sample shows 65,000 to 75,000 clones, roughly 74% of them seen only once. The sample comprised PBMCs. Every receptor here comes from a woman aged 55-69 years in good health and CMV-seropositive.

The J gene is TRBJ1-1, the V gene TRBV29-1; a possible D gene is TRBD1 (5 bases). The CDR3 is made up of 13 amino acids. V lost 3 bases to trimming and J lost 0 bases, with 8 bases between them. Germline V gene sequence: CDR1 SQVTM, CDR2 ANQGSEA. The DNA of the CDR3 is TGCAGCGTTGAGACAGCTATGAACACTGAAGCTTTCTTT. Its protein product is CSVETAMNTEAFF.

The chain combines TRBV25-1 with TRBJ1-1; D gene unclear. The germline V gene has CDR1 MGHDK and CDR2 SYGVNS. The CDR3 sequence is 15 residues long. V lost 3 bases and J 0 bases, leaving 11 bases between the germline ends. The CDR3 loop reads CASSDISGMNTEAFF. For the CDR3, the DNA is TGTGCCAGCAGTGATATTTCGGGGATGAACACTGAAGCTTTCTTT.

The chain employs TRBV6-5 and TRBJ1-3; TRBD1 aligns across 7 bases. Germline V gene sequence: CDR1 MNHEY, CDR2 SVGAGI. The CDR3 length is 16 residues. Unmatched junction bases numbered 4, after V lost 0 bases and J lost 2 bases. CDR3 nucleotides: TGTGCCAGCAGTTACTCTAACCAGGGGGCTGGAAACACCATATATTTT. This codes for CASSYSNQGAGNTIYF.

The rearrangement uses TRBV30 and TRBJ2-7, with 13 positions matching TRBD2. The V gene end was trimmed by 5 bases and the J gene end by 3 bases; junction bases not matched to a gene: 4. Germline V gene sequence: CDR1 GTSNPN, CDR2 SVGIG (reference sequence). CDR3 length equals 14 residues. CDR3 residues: CAWRGLAGSYEQYF. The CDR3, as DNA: TGTGCCTGGCGGGGACTAGCGGGAAGCTACGAGCAGTACTTC.

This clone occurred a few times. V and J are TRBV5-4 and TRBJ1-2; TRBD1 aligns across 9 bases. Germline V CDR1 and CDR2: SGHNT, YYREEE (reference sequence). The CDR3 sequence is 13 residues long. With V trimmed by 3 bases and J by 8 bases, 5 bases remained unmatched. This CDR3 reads CASSWGQGDGYTF. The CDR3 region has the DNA TGTGCCAGCAGCTGGGGACAGGGTGACGGCTACACCTTC.

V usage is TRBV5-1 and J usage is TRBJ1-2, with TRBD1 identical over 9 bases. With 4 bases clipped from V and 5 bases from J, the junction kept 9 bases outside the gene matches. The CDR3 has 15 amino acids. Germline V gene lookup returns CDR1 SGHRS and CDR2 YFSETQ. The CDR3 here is CASSPDPGQGYGYTF. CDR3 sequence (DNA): TGCGCCAGCAGCCCGGACCCGGGACAGGGATATGGCTACACCTTC.

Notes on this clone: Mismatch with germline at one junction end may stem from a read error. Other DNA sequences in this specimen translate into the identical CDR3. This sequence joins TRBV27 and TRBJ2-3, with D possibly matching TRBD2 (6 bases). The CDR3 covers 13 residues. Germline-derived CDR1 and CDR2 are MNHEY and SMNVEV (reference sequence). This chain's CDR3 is CASTYSGGDTQYF. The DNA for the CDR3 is TGTGCCAGCACCTACAGCGGAGGGGATACCCAGTATTTT.

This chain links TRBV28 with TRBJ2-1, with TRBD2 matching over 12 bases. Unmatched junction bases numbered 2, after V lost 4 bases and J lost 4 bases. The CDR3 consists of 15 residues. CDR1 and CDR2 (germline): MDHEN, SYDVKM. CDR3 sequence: CASSSLAGGYNEQFF. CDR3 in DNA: TGTGCCAGCAGTTCCCTAGCGGGAGGGTACAATGAGCAGTTCTTC. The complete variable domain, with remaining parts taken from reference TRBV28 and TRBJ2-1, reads DVKVTQSSRYLVKRTGEKVFLECVQDMDHENMFWYRQDPGLGLRLIYFSYDVKMKEKGDIPEGYSVSREKKERFSLILESASTNQTSMYLCASSSLAGGYNEQFFGPGTRLTVL.

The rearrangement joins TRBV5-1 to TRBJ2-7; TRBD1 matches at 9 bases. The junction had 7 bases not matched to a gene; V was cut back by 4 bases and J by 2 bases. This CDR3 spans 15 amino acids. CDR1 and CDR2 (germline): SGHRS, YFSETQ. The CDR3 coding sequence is TGCGCCAGCAGCCGAGGGACAGGGTCCACCTACGAGCAGTACTTC. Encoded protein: CASSRGTGSTYEQYF.

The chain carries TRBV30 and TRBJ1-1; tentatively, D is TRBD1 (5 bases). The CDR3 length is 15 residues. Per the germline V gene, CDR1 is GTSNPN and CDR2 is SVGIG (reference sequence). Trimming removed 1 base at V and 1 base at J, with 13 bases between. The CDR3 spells CAWSDPGLANTEAFF. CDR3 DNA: TGTGCCTGGAGTGACCCGGGACTCGCGAACACTGAAGCTTTCTTT.

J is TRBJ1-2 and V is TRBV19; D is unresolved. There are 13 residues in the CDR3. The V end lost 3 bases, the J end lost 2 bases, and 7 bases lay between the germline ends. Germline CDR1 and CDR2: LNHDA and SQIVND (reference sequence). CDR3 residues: CASSIGGNYGYTF. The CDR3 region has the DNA TGTGCCAGTAGTATCGGAGGCAACTATGGCTACACCTTC.

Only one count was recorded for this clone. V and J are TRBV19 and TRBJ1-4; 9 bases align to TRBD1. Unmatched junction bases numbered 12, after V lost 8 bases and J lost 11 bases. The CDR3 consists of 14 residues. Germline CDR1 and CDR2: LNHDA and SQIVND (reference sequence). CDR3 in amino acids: CASRKSGTGLKLFF. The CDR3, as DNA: TGTGCCAGTCGAAAATCCGGGACAGGGCTTAAACTGTTTTTT. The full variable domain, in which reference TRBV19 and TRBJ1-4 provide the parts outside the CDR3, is DGGITQSPKYLFRKEGQNVTLSCEQNLNHDAMYWYRQDPGQGLRLIYYSQIVNDFQKGDIAEGYSVSREKKESFPLTVTSAQKNPTAFYLCASRKSGTGLKLFFGSGTQLSVL.

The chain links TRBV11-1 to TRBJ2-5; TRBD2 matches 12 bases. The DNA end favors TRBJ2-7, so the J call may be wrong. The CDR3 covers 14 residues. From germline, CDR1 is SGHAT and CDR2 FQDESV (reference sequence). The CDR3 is CACQTSGSVNEQYF. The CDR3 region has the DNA TGTGCCTGCCAGACTAGCGGGAGTGTGAACGAGCAGTACTTC.

DNA of the CDR3: TGCGCCAGCAGCCAAGGACTAGCGGGACCCACCGGGGAGCTGTTTTTT. Translated: CASSQGLAGPTGELFF. The rearrangement links TRBV4-1 to TRBJ2-2; 11 bases line up with TRBD2. The junction had 2 bases not matched to a gene; V was cut back by 1 base and J by 4 bases. The V gene's germline CDR1 is MGHRA and CDR2 YSYEKL. This CDR3 is 16 amino acids long.

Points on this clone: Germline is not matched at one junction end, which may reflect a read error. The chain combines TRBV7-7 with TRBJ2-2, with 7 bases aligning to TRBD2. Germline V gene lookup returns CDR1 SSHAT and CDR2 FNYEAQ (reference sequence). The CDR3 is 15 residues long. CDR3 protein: CASSPLDGRTGELFF. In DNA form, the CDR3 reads TGTGCTAGCAGCCCTTTAGACGGGAGGACCGGGGAGCTGTTTTTT.

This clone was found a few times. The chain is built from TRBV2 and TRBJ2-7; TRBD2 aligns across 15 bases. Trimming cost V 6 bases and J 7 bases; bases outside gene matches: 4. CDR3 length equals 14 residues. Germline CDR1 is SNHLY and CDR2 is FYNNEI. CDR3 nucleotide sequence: TGTGCCAGCAGAGGGACTAGCGGGAGGTGGGAGCAGTACTTC. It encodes CASRGTSGRWEQYF.

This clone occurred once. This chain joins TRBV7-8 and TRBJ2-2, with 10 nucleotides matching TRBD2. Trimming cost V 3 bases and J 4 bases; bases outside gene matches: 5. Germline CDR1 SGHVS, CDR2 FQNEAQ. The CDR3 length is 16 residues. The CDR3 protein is CASSFRSGGGTGELFF. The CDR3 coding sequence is TGTGCCAGCAGCTTCAGAAGCGGGGGGGGCACCGGGGAGCTGTTTTTT.

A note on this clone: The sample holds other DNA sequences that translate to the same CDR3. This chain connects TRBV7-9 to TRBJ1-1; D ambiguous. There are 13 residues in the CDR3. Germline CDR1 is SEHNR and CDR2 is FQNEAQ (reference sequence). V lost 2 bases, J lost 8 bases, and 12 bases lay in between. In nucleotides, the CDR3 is TGTGCCAGCAGCTTAAGACCGCAGGCCGAAGCTTTCTTT. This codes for CASSLRPQAEAFF.

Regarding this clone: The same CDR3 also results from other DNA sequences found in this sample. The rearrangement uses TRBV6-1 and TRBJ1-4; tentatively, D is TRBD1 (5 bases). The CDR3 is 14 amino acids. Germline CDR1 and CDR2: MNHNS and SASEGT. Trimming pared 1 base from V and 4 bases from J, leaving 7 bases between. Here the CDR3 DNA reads TGTGCCAGCAGTGAAGACAGGATTAATGAAAAACTGTTTTTT. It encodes CASSEDRINEKLFF.

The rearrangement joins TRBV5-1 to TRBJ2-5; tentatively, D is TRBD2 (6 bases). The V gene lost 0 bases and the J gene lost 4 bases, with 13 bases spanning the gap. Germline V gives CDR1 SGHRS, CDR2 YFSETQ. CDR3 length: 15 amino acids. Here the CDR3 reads CASSLVGGGGETQYF. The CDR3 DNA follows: TGCGCCAGCAGCTTGGTGGGGGGAGGAGGAGAGACCCAGTACTTC.